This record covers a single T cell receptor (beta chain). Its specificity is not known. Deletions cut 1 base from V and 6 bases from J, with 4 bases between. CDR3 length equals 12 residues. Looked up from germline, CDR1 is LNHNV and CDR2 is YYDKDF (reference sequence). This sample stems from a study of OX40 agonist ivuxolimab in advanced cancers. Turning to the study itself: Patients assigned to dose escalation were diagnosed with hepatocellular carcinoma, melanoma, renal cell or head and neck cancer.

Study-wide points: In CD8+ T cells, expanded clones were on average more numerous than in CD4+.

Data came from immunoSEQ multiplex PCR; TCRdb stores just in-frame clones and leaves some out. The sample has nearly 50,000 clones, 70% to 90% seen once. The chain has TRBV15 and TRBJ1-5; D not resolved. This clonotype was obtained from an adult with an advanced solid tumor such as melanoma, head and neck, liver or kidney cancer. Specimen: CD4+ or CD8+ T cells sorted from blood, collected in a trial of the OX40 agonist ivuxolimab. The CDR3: CATSRVGQPQHF. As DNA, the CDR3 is TGTGCCACCAGCAGAGTGGGTCAGCCCCAGCATTTT.